Each of the 31 T cell receptor beta chains below was sequenced from the same sample in a study of blood T cell repertoires in COVID-19. The method was immunoSEQ multiplex PCR; TCRdb's version includes in-frame clones alone and lacks a portion of them. The table includes roughly 380,000 clones, 70% to 90% detected once. The sample comprised peripheral blood. These receptors came from a middle-aged woman with COVID-19, enrolled during active disease.

CDR3 loop: CATAADRSSYNEQFF. DNA of the CDR3: TGTGCCACCGCAGCGGACAGATCCTCCTACAATGAGCAGTTCTTC. The chain couples TRBV27 to TRBJ2-1; D possibly corresponds to TRBD1 (6 bases). Trimming pared 10 bases from V and 0 bases from J, leaving 16 bases between. The CDR3 is 15 residues long. In germline, CDR1 is MNHEY, CDR2 SMNVEV (reference sequence).

This rearrangement joins TRBV25-1 to TRBJ2-5; 10 bases are a match to TRBD1. With 5 bases clipped from V and 0 bases from J, the junction kept 3 bases outside the gene matches. Per germline, CDR1 MGHDK and CDR2 SYGVNS. CDR3 length: 15 amino acids. CDR3 in DNA: TGTGCCAGCAGTATGGGACAGGGGTACCAAGAGACCCAGTACTTC. Protein: CASSMGQGYQETQYF.

CDR3 sequence (DNA): TGTGCCAGCAGTTTATCTGGGGGGATCTGGGGCTACACCTTC. Its translation: CASSLSGGIWGYTF. The chain has TRBV28 and TRBJ1-2, with a possible D match to TRBD1 (5 bases). The V end lost 1 base, the J end lost 8 bases, and 14 bases lay between the germline ends. Germline assignment: CDR1 MDHEN and CDR2 SYDVKM. This CDR3 comprises 14 residues.

V gene TRBV5-6 combines with J gene TRBJ2-1, with unresolved D. V gave up 4 bases and J gave up 9 bases, with 14 bases separating them. CDR3 length: 13 amino acids. CDR1 SGHDT and CDR2 YYEEEE come from the germline V gene. CDR3 protein: CASSGVLLGEQFF. The CDR3 nucleotides are TGTGCCAGCAGCGGAGTTCTTCTAGGTGAGCAGTTCTTC. Full variable domain (rest looked up from reference TRBV5-6 and TRBJ2-1): DAGVTQSPTHLIKTRGQQVTLRCSPKSGHDTVSWYQQALGQGPQFIFQYYEEEERQRGNFPDRFSGHQFPNYSSELNVNALLLGDSALYLCASSGVLLGEQFFGPGTRLTVL.

This clone showed up many times. The chain joins TRBV5-6 to TRBJ1-6, with TRBD1 matching over 11 bases. Looked up from germline, CDR1 is SGHDT and CDR2 is YYEEEE. This CDR3 region has 14 residues. The J segment lost 8 bases and the V segment lost 3 bases, leaving 1 base of the junction unmatched. CDR3 residues: CASSWGQGDSPLHF. The CDR3 coding sequence is TGTGCCAGCAGCTGGGGACAGGGGGATTCACCCCTCCACTTT.

CDR3 in amino acids: CASSARVSGTGELFF. The CDR3 bases are TGTGCCAGCAGCGCCAGGGTTTCGGGCACCGGGGAGCTGTTTTTT. This chain links TRBV14 with TRBJ2-2; D is possibly TRBD1 (5 bases). Germline lookup yields CDR1 SGHDN and CDR2 FVKESK. V lost 5 bases and J 4 bases, leaving 14 bases between the germline ends. The CDR3 covers 15 residues. The entire variable domain, with the rest obtained from reference TRBV14 and TRBJ2-2, is as follows: EAGVTQFPSHSVIEKGQTVTLRCDPISGHDNLYWYRRVMGKEIKFLLHFVKESKQDESGMPNNRFLAERTGGTYSTLKVQPAELEDSGVYFCASSARVSGTGELFFGEGSRLTVL.

This chain joins TRBV28 and TRBJ2-1; 8 bases are shared with TRBD2. CDR1 is MDHEN and CDR2 is SYDVKM in the germline V gene. This CDR3 is 15 amino acids long. The trim removed 11 bases at V and 6 bases at J, leaving 15 bases unmatched. Here the CDR3 DNA reads TGTGCCGGATCGACGGGGGGGACGGTCTTCAATGAGCAGTTCTTC. It translates to CAGSTGGTVFNEQFF.

The V and J genes are TRBV28 and TRBJ2-3; 9 bases line up with TRBD2. The CDR3 runs 20 residues. J lost 0 bases, V lost 5 bases, and 18 bases had no gene match. Germline loops: CDR1 MDHEN, CDR2 SYDVKM. CDR3 DNA: TGTGCCAGCAGTCACCCTGGGCGAGGCGGGAGGGCCCTTAGCACAGATACGCAGTATTTT. It is translated as CASSHPGRGGRALSTDTQYF. Supplemented by reference TRBV28 and TRBJ2-3, the full variable domain reads DVKVTQSSRYLVKRTGEKVFLECVQDMDHENMFWYRQDPGLGLRLIYFSYDVKMKEKGDIPEGYSVSREKKERFSLILESASTNQTSMYLCASSHPGRGGRALSTDTQYFGPGTRLTVL.

V gene TRBV6-4 combines with J gene TRBJ1-4; 10 bases fit TRBD1. The CDR3 has 17 amino acids. The junction had 11 bases not matched to a gene; V was cut back by 3 bases and J by 7 bases. Germline V gives CDR1 MRHNA, CDR2 SNTAGT. CDR3 amino acids: CASSEPGQGRGSEKLFF. The DNA of the CDR3 is TGTGCCAGCAGTGAACCGGGACAGGGGCGGGGTAGTGAAAAACTGTTTTTT.

The chain employs TRBV5-4 and TRBJ1-2; D might be TRBD1 (5 bases). Trimming took 4 bases from V and 4 from J, leaving 17 bases between them. Germline V gene lookup returns CDR1 SGHNT and CDR2 YYREEE (reference sequence). The CDR3 runs 15 residues. CDR3 amino acids: CASSTQDPTVYGYTF. CDR3 DNA sequence: TGTGCCAGCAGCACACAGGACCCGACTGTCTATGGCTACACCTTC. The entire variable domain, with the rest obtained from reference TRBV5-4 and TRBJ1-2, is as follows: ETGVTQSPTHLIKTRGQQVTLRCSSQSGHNTVSWYQQALGQGPQFIFQYYREEENGRGNFPPRFSGLQFPNYSSELNVNALELDDSALYLCASSTQDPTVYGYTFGSGTRLTVV.

This chain uses TRBV15 with TRBJ1-3, with TRBD1 as a possible D gene (6 bases). Germline CDR1 and CDR2: LNHNV and YYDKDF (reference sequence). V shed 0 bases and J shed 4 bases, with 7 bases lying between them. This CDR3 contains 14 residues. CDR3 residues: CATSREQGGNTIYF. In DNA form, the CDR3 reads TGTGCCACCAGCAGAGAACAGGGAGGAAACACCATATATTTT.

The genes are TRBV2 and TRBJ2-5; maybe TRBD2 (5 bases). Trimming took off 2 bases at V and 3 bases at J, with 10 bases between the two ends. In germline, CDR1 is SNHLY, CDR2 FYNNEI. This CDR3 contains 14 residues. DNA of the CDR3: TGTGCCAGCAGTGAATACCTAGCCGAAGAGACCCAGTACTTC. Its translation is CASSEYLAEETQYF.

This rearrangement joins TRBV5-5 to TRBJ2-2; D possibly corresponds to TRBD1 (5 bases). The V gene's germline CDR1 is SGHKS and CDR2 YYEKEE (reference sequence). V lost 6 bases and J lost 0, with 15 bases in between. This CDR3 spans 16 amino acids. Here the CDR3 DNA reads TGTGCCAGCAACCTCTGGGGCGGTTCGAACACCGGGGAGCTGTTTTTT. Amino acids: CASNLWGGSNTGELFF.

V and J are TRBV30 and TRBJ2-7; possibly TRBD2 for D (5 bases). Germline V gene sequence: CDR1 GTSNPN, CDR2 SVGIG (reference sequence). The CDR3 is 10 residues long. This CDR3 is CAFGMYEQYF. Here the CDR3 DNA reads TGTGCTTTCGGGATGTACGAGCAGTACTTC.

For this clone: Germline and junction disagree at one end, which may indicate a read error. The V and J genes are TRBV7-7 and TRBJ1-3; D ambiguous. Per germline, CDR1 SSHAT and CDR2 FNYEAQ (reference sequence). The CDR3 extends over 15 amino acids. In DNA form, the CDR3 reads TGTGCTAGCAGCTTAGGGAGAGCTTCTGGAAACACCATATATTTT. Its protein product is CASSLGRASGNTIYF.

This clone was found once. The chain joins TRBV10-3 to TRBJ1-6, with D possibly matching TRBD1 (5 bases). Germline V CDR1 and CDR2: ENHRY, SYGVKD. The V gene lost 0 bases and the J gene lost 6 bases, with 12 bases spanning the gap. This CDR3 is 16 amino acids long. The CDR3 spells CAISESGGVSNSPLHF. The DNA for the CDR3 is TGTGCCATCAGTGAGTCCGGGGGAGTGAGTAATTCACCCCTCCACTTT.

The V and J genes are TRBV27 and TRBJ1-2, with D possibly TRBD1 on 5 matching bases. The CDR3 consists of 15 residues. V dropped 3 bases and J dropped 8 bases, with 19 bases sitting between them. Germline CDR1 reads MNHEY; CDR2 reads SMNVEV (reference sequence). The CDR3 region is CASSFLWDGAGGYTF. The CDR3 DNA reads as TGTGCCAGCAGTTTTCTCTGGGACGGAGCGGGGGGCTACACCTTC.

The chain links TRBV13 to TRBJ2-1; D perhaps matches TRBD2 (7 bases). The V end lost 5 bases, the J end lost 8 bases, and 16 bases lay between the germline ends. The CDR3 totals 14 residues. Germline assignment: CDR1 PRHDT and CDR2 FYEKMQ (reference sequence). The CDR3: CASSLGGAFDEQFF. CDR3 bases: TGTGCCAGCAGCCTGGGGGGGGCTTTCGATGAGCAGTTCTTC.

V and J are TRBV25-1 and TRBJ2-7, with TRBD2 as a possible D gene (5 bases). V was clipped by 4 bases and J by 7 bases, with 14 bases between them. Germline V CDR1 and CDR2: MGHDK, SYGVNS. The CDR3 extends over 13 amino acids. The CDR3 bases are TGTGCCAGCAGTGTCGGGGTTTTACGAGAGCAGTACTTC. The encoded protein is CASSVGVLREQYF.

The J gene is TRBJ2-1, the V gene TRBV28; 10 bases line up with TRBD2. Losses at the gene ends were 1 base for V and 9 bases for J; bases not matched to a gene: 6. The CDR3 spans 15 residues. Germline loops: CDR1 MDHEN, CDR2 SYDVKM. In DNA, the CDR3 is TGTGCCAGCAGTTTATACAGCGGGGGGGCCGGTGAGCAGTTCTTC. This codes for CASSLYSGGAGEQFF.

The V and J genes are TRBV9 and TRBJ2-7; no clear D. The V end lost 3 bases, the J end lost 0 bases, and 16 bases lay between the germline ends. Germline values: CDR1 SGDLS, CDR2 YYNGEE. This CDR3 contains 16 residues. The CDR3 spells CASSDRSAPSSYEQYF. The CDR3 DNA is TGTGCCAGCAGCGATAGGTCAGCGCCAAGCTCCTACGAGCAGTACTTC.

The chain recombines TRBV30 with TRBJ1-4; 8 nucleotides line up with TRBD1. The germline V gene has CDR1 GTSNPN and CDR2 SVGIG (reference sequence). V dropped 2 bases and J dropped 8; count of bases not matched to a gene: 10. The CDR3 loop spans 15 amino acids. This CDR3 is CAWSMEAGGREKLFF. The CDR3 DNA reads TGTGCCTGGAGTATGGAGGCAGGGGGCAGAGAAAAACTGTTTTTT.

V and J are TRBV18 and TRBJ2-7; D is possibly TRBD2 (6 bases). The CDR3 spans 13 residues. CDR1 and CDR2 (germline): KGHSH, LQKENI. Trimming removed 2 bases from V and 6 bases from J, with 11 bases in between. The CDR3 DNA is TGTGCCAGCTCACCAACCGACGGGGGCGAGCAGTACTTC. Translated, it gives CASSPTDGGEQYF.

This chain connects TRBV19 to TRBJ1-2; D is ambiguous. CDR1 is LNHDA and CDR2 is SQIVND in the germline V gene (reference sequence). CDR3 length: 13 residues. Between the trimmed V and J ends, which lost 5 bases and 7 bases, there was a span of 14 bases. CDR3 nucleotide sequence: TGTGCCAGTAGTCTATCTGGGCTGCGTGGCTACACCTTC. As protein: CASSLSGLRGYTF.

V and J are TRBV7-6 and TRBJ2-5; 7 bases match TRBD1. There are 17 residues in the CDR3. Germline V gives CDR1 SGHVS, CDR2 FNYEAQ. The V and J ends lost 3 bases and 5 bases, in that order; junction bases with no gene match: 15. CDR3 in DNA: TGTGCCAGCAGCTTGAATTCCGGACAGGCTAAAGGGGAGACCCAGTACTTC. Its protein is CASSLNSGQAKGETQYF.

The V gene is TRBV27, the J gene TRBJ1-2; 8 bases fit TRBD1. Germline CDR1 reads MNHEY; CDR2 reads SMNVEV (reference sequence). There are 16 residues in the CDR3. Trimming at V came to 5 bases and at J to 4 bases, leaving 12 bases not matched to a gene. The CDR3 sequence is CASSPTGTGLSYGYTF. CDR3 DNA sequence: TGTGCCAGCAGTCCAACCGGGACAGGACTATCCTATGGCTACACCTTC.

The chain has TRBV5-1 and TRBJ1-1; tentative D call: TRBD1 (5 bases). From germline, CDR1 is SGHRS and CDR2 YFSETQ. V lost 1 base, J lost 0 bases, and 7 bases lay in between. This CDR3 region has 14 residues. The CDR3 bases are TGCGCCAGCAGCTTGCGGGGGATGAACACTGAAGCTTTCTTT. It translates to CASSLRGMNTEAFF.

The chain couples TRBV7-2 to TRBJ2-5, with TRBD2 matching 9 bases. The CDR3 covers 15 residues. Germline-derived CDR1 and CDR2 are SGHTA and FQGNSA. The V gene end was trimmed by 1 base and the J gene end by 2 bases; junction bases not matched to a gene: 2. CDR3 protein: CASSLGRGGQETQYF. The CDR3 DNA reads as TGTGCCAGCAGCTTAGGGCGGGGGGGTCAAGAGACCCAGTACTTC. The full variable domain, its missing parts supplied by reference TRBV7-2 and TRBJ2-5, is GAGVSQSPSNKVTEKGKDVELRCDPISGHTALYWYRQSLGQGLEFLIYFQGNSAPDKSGLPSDRFSAERTGGSVSTLTIQRTQQEDSAVYLCASSLGRGGQETQYFGPGTRLLVL.

This clone was detected a few times. V and J are TRBV5-6 and TRBJ1-2; TRBD1 agrees at 8 bases. The CDR3 length is 15 residues. The V gene's germline CDR1 is SGHDT and CDR2 YYEEEE. The junction had 8 bases not matched to a gene; V was cut back by 4 bases and J by 3 bases. The CDR3 region has the DNA TGTGCCAGCAGCACCGTTCCGGGACAGGACTATGGCTACACCTTC. This sequence encodes CASSTVPGQDYGYTF.

Details on this clone: At one boundary the junction diverges from the germline segment, which might be a read error. V is TRBV7-7 and J is TRBJ2-1; 8 bases are shared with TRBD2. Germline V CDR1 and CDR2: SSHAT, FNYEAQ (reference sequence). The CDR3 totals 16 residues. As DNA, the CDR3 is TGTGCTAGCAGCCAAGACCCGGGAGGGCCCTACAATGAGCAGTTCTTC. This translates into CASSQDPGGPYNEQFF.

The gene calls are TRBV7-2 and TRBJ1-2; a weak D match, TRBD1 (5 bases). Germline CDR1 is SGHTA and CDR2 is FQGNSA. The CDR3 contains 15 residues. The ends were cut back, 4 bases at V and 8 bases at J, with 20 bases in the middle. CDR3 loop: CASSSLGRGTGGYTF. The CDR3 nucleotides are TGTGCCAGCAGCTCCCTCGGCCGGGGGACTGGAGGCTACACCTTC.